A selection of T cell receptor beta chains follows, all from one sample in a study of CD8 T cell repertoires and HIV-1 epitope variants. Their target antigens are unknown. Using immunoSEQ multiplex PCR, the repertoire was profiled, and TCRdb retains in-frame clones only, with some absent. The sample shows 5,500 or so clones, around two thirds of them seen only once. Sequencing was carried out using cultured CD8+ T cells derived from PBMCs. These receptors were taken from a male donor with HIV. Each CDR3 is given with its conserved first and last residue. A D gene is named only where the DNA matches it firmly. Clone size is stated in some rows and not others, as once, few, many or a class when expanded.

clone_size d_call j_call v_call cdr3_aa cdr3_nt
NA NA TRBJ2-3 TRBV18 CASSPPGPDTQYF TGTGCCAGCTCACCACCTGGCCCAGATACGCAGTATTTT
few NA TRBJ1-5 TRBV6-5 CASSPYSNQPQHF TGTGCCAGCAGCCCGTATAGCAATCAGCCCCAGCATTTT
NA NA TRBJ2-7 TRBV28 CAVGGSSYEQYF TGCGCTGTTGGGGGTTCTTCCTACGAGCAGTACTTC
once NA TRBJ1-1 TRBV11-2 CASSLSGYTEAFF TGTGCCAGCAGCTTGTCAGGTTACACTGAAGCTTTCTTT
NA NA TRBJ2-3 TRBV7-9 CASSLDTAGPSTDTQYF TGTGCCAGCAGCTTAGACACGGCGGGACCTAGCACAGATACGCAGTATTTT
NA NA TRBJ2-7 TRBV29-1 CSVKAGAQYEQYF TGCAGCGTAAAGGCTGGGGCTCAATACGAGCAGTACTTC
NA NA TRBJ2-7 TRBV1 CTQGGGCSYEQYF TGCACCCAGGGGGGAGGCTGCTCCTACGAGCAGTACTTC
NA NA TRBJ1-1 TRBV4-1 CASSHTGEGDYTEAFF TGCGCCAGCTCCCACACGGGCGAGGGGGACTACACTGAAGCTTTCTTT
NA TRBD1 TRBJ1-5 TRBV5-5 CASSLDTGGGQPQHF TGTGCCAGCAGCTTGGATACAGGGGGCGGCCAGCCCCAGCATTTT
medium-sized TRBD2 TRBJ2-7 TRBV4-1 CASSQGTSNEQYF TGCGCCAGCAGCCAAGGGACTAGCAACGAGCAGTACTTC
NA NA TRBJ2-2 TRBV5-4 CASSPANTGELFF TGTGCCAGCAGCCCCGCGAACACCGGGGAGCTGTTTTTT
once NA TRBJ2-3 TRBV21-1 CASSKAAGETDTQYF TGTGCCAGCAGCAAAGCGGCAGGGGAGACAGATACGCAGTATTTT
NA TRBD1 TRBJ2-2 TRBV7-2 CASSFPGTGANTGELFF TGTGCCAGCAGCTTTCCCGGGACAGGGGCGAACACCGGGGAGCTGTTTTTT
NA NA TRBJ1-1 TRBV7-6 CASSLDTEAFF TGTGCCAGCAGCTTAGATACTGAAGCTTTCTTT
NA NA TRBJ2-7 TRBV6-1 CASSEALRSSCEQYF TGTGCCAGCAGTGAAGCGCTTCGTTCTTCCTGCGAGCAGTACTTC
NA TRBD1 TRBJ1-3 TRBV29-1 CSARTGTGNTIYF TGCAGCGCCCGGACAGGGACGGGAAACACCATATATTTT
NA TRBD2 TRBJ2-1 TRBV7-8 CASSLVLAGGSEQFF TGTGCCAGCAGCTTAGTACTAGCGGGGGGTAGTGAGCAGTTCTTC
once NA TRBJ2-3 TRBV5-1 CASSLGALVSTDTQYF TGCGCCAGCAGCTTGGGGGCTTTGGTAAGCACAGATACGCAGTATTTT
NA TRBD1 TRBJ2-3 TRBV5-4 CASSRDSDFSDTQYF TGTGCCAGCAGCCGGGACAGCGATTTTTCAGATACGCAGTATTTT
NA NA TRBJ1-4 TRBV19 CASSPGSRLFF TGTGCCAGTAGTCCGGGCTCTAGGCTATTTTTT
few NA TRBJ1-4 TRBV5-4 CASSLMTNEKLFF TGTGCCAGCAGCTTAATGACAAATGAAAAACTGTTTTTT
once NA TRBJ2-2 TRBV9 CASSGRAGGELFF TGTGCCAGCAGCGGAAGGGCGGGCGGGGAGCTGTTTTTT
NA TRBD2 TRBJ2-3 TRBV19 CASSMSRMGGSADTQYF TGTGCCAGTAGTATGAGTAGGATGGGGGGGAGTGCAGATACGCAGTATTTT
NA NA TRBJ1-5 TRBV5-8 CASSLGFGESRPQHF TGTGCCAGCAGCTTGGGGTTCGGTGAGTCAAGGCCCCAGCATTTT
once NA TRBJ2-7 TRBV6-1 CASSSDVSAYEQYF TGTGCCAGCAGTTCAGATGTCTCGGCCTACGAGCAGTACTTC
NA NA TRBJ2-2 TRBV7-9 CAELSGATGELFF TGTGCTGAACTTTCAGGGGCTACCGGGGAGCTGTTTTTT
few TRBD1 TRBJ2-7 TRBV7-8 CASSSGTVSYEQYF TGTGCCAGCAGCTCCGGGACAGTTTCCTACGAGCAGTACTTC
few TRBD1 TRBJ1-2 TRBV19 CASSILGTGDVNGYTF TGTGCCAGTAGTATCTTGGGGACAGGGGACGTCAATGGCTACACCTTC
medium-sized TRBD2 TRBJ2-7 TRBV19 CASSIDLTSGVYEQYF TGTGCCAGTAGTATCGACTTAACTAGCGGGGTATACGAGCAGTACTTC
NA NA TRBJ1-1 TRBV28 CASSLFEGAEAFF TGTGCCAGCAGTTTATTTGAGGGGGCTGAAGCTTTCTTT